These 27 T cell receptor beta chains share one sample of origin, sequenced in a study of OX40 agonist ivuxolimab in advanced cancers. Method: immunoSEQ multiplex PCR; TCRdb's copy keeps in-frame clones and lacks some. The sample has around 94,000 clones; under 95% are singletons. This specimen was CD4+ or CD8+ T cells sorted from blood, taken in a trial of the OX40 agonist ivuxolimab. The receptor set was obtained from an adult with an advanced solid tumor such as melanoma, head and neck, liver or kidney cancer.

CDR3 sequence (DNA): TGTGCCAGCAGTTCAAGACAGGAGGGGAGCAATCAGCCCCAGCATTTT. Translated: CASSSRQEGSNQPQHF. The chain recombines TRBV28 with TRBJ1-5, with D tentatively TRBD1 (6 bases). The V end lost 4 bases, the J end lost 1 base, and 14 bases lay between the germline ends. The CDR3 is made up of 16 amino acids. Germline V CDR1 and CDR2: MDHEN, SYDVKM.

This clone was recorded only once. The V gene is TRBV28, the J gene TRBJ2-4; the D gene could be TRBD1 or TRBD2 (5 bases each). Trimming took off 1 base at V and 0 bases at J, with 13 bases between the two ends. Per the germline V gene, CDR1 is MDHEN and CDR2 is SYDVKM. The CDR3 totals 17 residues. The CDR3 loop is CASSLYSGTGAKNIQYF. The CDR3 DNA reads TGTGCCAGCAGTTTATACTCTGGGACGGGAGCCAAAAACATTCAGTACTTC.

The chain has TRBV7-2 and TRBJ2-5; 10 bases match TRBD2. The germline gives CDR1 SGHTA, CDR2 FQGNSA. The CDR3 has 15 amino acids. V lost 5 bases to trimming and J lost 2 bases; unmatched junction nucleotides: 5. CDR3 residues: CASSERTSGQETQYF. The DNA of the CDR3 is TGTGCCAGCAGCGAAAGGACTAGCGGACAAGAGACCCAGTACTTC. The whole variable domain, remainder taken from reference TRBV7-2 and TRBJ2-5, is GAGVSQSPSNKVTEKGKDVELRCDPISGHTALYWYRQSLGQGLEFLIYFQGNSAPDKSGLPSDRFSAERTGGSVSTLTIQRTQQEDSAVYLCASSERTSGQETQYFGPGTRLLVL.

V usage is TRBV19 and J usage is TRBJ1-5; 7 bases match TRBD1. J gave up 5 bases and V 3 bases, and 1 base lay outside the gene matches. Germline CDR1 LNHDA, CDR2 SQIVND (reference sequence). This CDR3 has 13 amino acids. CDR3 region: CASSMDRHQPQHF. For the CDR3, the DNA is TGTGCCAGTAGTATGGACAGGCATCAGCCCCAGCATTTT.

The J gene is TRBJ2-7, the V gene TRBV10-2; D gene ambiguous. Trimming cost V 2 bases and J 3 bases, with 17 bases left between them. The CDR3 has 16 residues. The germline gives CDR1 WSHSY, CDR2 SAAADI. CDR3 protein: CASSENYWDPNYEQYF. CDR3 coding DNA: TGCGCCAGCAGTGAGAATTATTGGGATCCGAACTACGAGCAGTACTTC.

The V call is TRBV4-1, the J call TRBJ1-1, with 7 bases aligning to TRBD1. The junction had 7 bases not matched to a gene; V was cut back by 4 bases and J by 8 bases. From germline, CDR1 is MGHRA and CDR2 YSYEKL. The CDR3 runs 13 residues. This CDR3 is CASSPGQLKEAFF. In DNA form, the CDR3 reads TGCGCCAGCAGCCCGGGACAGCTCAAGGAAGCTTTCTTT.

This chain's CDR3 is CASSLTGMDIQYF. The CDR3 nucleotides read TGTGCCAGCAGCTTGACAGGAATGGACATTCAGTACTTC. V is TRBV11-3 and J is TRBJ2-4; weak D call: TRBD1 (6 bases). The CDR3 is 13 amino acids. CDR1 is SGHNT, CDR2 YENEEA, per germline. V was trimmed by 3 bases and J by 8 bases, leaving 11 bases between them.

The chain joins TRBV6-4 to TRBJ2-3; 14 bases match TRBD2. This CDR3 comprises 16 residues. Per germline, CDR1 MRHNA and CDR2 SNTAGT. V lost 7 bases and J lost 0; bases outside the gene matches: 3. The CDR3 region is CASTGTSGSSTDTQYF. The CDR3 coding sequence is TGTGCCAGCACCGGGACTAGCGGGAGTAGCACAGATACGCAGTATTTT.

This clone appeared a single time. The chain employs TRBV7-2 and TRBJ2-7; TRBD1 agrees at 7 bases. Trimming at V came to 5 bases and at J to 9 bases, leaving 10 bases not matched to a gene. The germline V gene encodes CDR1 SGHTA and CDR2 FQGNSA. The CDR3 loop spans 13 amino acids. The CDR3 here is CASSPDRVRRQYF. CDR3 in DNA: TGTGCCAGCAGCCCAGACAGGGTTCGGAGGCAGTACTTC.

The chain has TRBV5-4 and TRBJ1-2; D possibly corresponds to TRBD1 (5 bases). Germline V CDR1 and CDR2: SGHNT, YYREEE (reference sequence). This CDR3 is 12 amino acids long. The V end lost 5 bases, the J end lost 4 bases, and 9 bases lay between the germline ends. CDR3 sequence reads: CASRNDSYGYTF. The CDR3 nucleotides read TGTGCCAGCAGAAACGACAGCTATGGCTACACCTTC.

This clone came up once. The gene calls are TRBV5-1 and TRBJ1-5; 10 positions match TRBD1. Unmatched junction bases numbered 4, after V lost 4 bases and J lost 6 bases. This CDR3 is 14 amino acids long. The germline CDR1 and CDR2 sequences are SGHRS and YFSETQ. Here the CDR3 DNA reads TGCGCCAGCAGCATGGGACAGGGGAGTCAGCCCCAGCATTTT. This sequence encodes CASSMGQGSQPQHF.

The rearrangement links TRBV7-9 to TRBJ2-7; TRBD2 is a possible D gene (5 bases). The CDR3 loop spans 14 amino acids. Germline loops: CDR1 SEHNR, CDR2 FQNEAQ (reference sequence). V was trimmed by 5 bases and J by 6 bases, leaving 17 bases between them. The CDR3 protein is CASSPRWAGPEQYF. Here the CDR3 DNA reads TGTGCCAGCAGCCCCCGGTGGGCGGGCCCCGAGCAGTACTTC.

J is TRBJ2-7 and V is TRBV4-3; 7 bases map to TRBD1. This CDR3 comprises 12 residues. J lost 9 bases, V lost 4 bases, and 6 bases had no gene match. The germline gives CDR1 LGHNA, CDR2 YSLEER. The CDR3 nucleotides are TGCGCCAGCAGCCCAAACAGGGGAAGGCAGTACTTC. Encoded protein: CASSPNRGRQYF.

The rearrangement links TRBV5-6 to TRBJ1-2; tentatively, D is TRBD1 (6 bases). V was trimmed by 0 bases and J by 4 bases, leaving 19 bases between them. Germline loops: CDR1 SGHDT, CDR2 YYEEEE. This CDR3 spans 17 amino acids. The CDR3 sequence is CASSLALGGAGRYGYTF. The CDR3 region has the DNA TGTGCCAGCAGCTTGGCCTTGGGGGGCGCAGGGCGCTATGGCTACACCTTC.

This clone appeared a single time. The chain couples TRBV30 to TRBJ1-3; D remains unclear. V was cut by 2 bases and J by 0 bases, with 5 bases left in between. The CDR3 is made up of 13 amino acids. Per germline, CDR1 GTSNPN and CDR2 SVGIG (reference sequence). CDR3 loop: CAWSPNSGNTIYF. For the CDR3, the DNA is TGTGCCTGGAGTCCCAACTCTGGAAACACCATATATTTT. The full variable domain, its missing parts supplied by reference TRBV30 and TRBJ1-3, is SQTIHQWPATLVQPVGSPLSLECTVEGTSNPNLYWYRQAAGRGLQLLFYSVGIGQISSEVPQNLSASRPQDRQFILSSKKLLLSDSGFYLCAWSPNSGNTIYFGEGSWLTVV.

This clone was detected once. This chain links TRBV7-2 with TRBJ2-7; 7 bases fit TRBD2. This CDR3 has 14 amino acids. CDR1 and CDR2 (germline): SGHTA, FQGNSA. J gave up 3 bases and V 3 bases, and 5 bases lay outside the gene matches. CDR3 region: CASSFLAEGYEQYF. The CDR3 region has the DNA TGTGCCAGCAGCTTCCTAGCGGAGGGCTACGAGCAGTACTTC.

V usage is TRBV7-2 and J usage is TRBJ1-6; D unclear. Deletions cut 0 bases from V and 8 bases from J, with 14 bases between. The V gene's germline CDR1 is SGHTA and CDR2 FQGNSA. This CDR3 comprises 16 residues. The CDR3 region is CASSLAYRGLYSPLHF. The CDR3 nucleotides are TGTGCCAGCAGCTTAGCTTACAGAGGCTTATATTCACCCCTCCACTTT.

The chain combines TRBV7-9 with TRBJ2-3, with D possibly called TRBD1 or TRBD2 (5 bases each). Trimming removed 6 bases at V and 7 bases at J, with 14 bases between. This CDR3 is built from 13 residues. The germline V gene has CDR1 SEHNR and CDR2 FQNEAQ (reference sequence). CDR3 DNA sequence: TGTGCCAGCAGAAGAGTAGGGGAGCATACGCAGTATTTT. It translates to CASRRVGEHTQYF.

This chain uses TRBV5-1 with TRBJ2-5, with TRBD2 matching over 13 bases. The length of the CDR3 is 16 residues. Losses at the gene ends were 4 bases for V and 1 base for J; bases not matched to a gene: 4. Germline CDR1 SGHRS, CDR2 YFSETQ. As DNA, the CDR3 is TGCGCCAGCAGCCCTGGGACTAGCGGGGTCCAAGAGACCCAGTACTTC. As protein: CASSPGTSGVQETQYF.

The chain joins TRBV5-5 to TRBJ2-6, with 9 bases fitting TRBD1. This CDR3 is built from 17 residues. The germline V gene encodes CDR1 SGHKS and CDR2 YYEKEE (reference sequence). The V and J ends lost 6 bases and 2 bases, in that order; junction bases with no gene match: 9. The CDR3 coding sequence is TGTGCCAGCACCGAGGACAGGGGAGTAGCTGGGGCCAACGTCCTGACTTTC. Its translation: CASTEDRGVAGANVLTF.

The chain employs TRBV4-2 and TRBJ2-7, with 10 positions matching TRBD2. Germline V gene lookup returns CDR1 LGHNA and CDR2 YNFKEQ. CDR3 length equals 18 residues. The trim removed 0 bases at V and 4 bases at J, leaving 12 bases unmatched. In nucleotides, the CDR3 is TGTGCCAGCAGCCAAGATCTCCAGCGGGAGGGCCTGCAATACGAGCAGTACTTC. Its protein is CASSQDLQREGLQYEQYF.

The chain combines TRBV30 with TRBJ1-3; D is uncertain. Germline V lookup: CDR1 GTSNPN, CDR2 SVGIG (reference sequence). The CDR3 length is 12 residues. Trimming pared 7 bases from V and 3 bases from J, leaving 10 bases between. CDR3 nucleotides: TGTGCCTCCGCCCGGGGTGGAAACACCATATATTTT. It yields the protein CASARGGNTIYF.

This chain links TRBV19 with TRBJ1-1, with D uncertain. The CDR3 contains 14 residues. Germline CDR1 LNHDA, CDR2 SQIVND (reference sequence). V lost 3 bases and J lost 3, with 11 bases in between. The CDR3 DNA sequence: TGTGCCAGTAGTATCTCTCGGGCGGACACTGAAGCTTTCTTT. Translated, it gives CASSISRADTEAFF.

The V and J genes are TRBV7-6 and TRBJ2-6, with 7 nucleotides matching TRBD1. The CDR3 totals 22 residues. After removal of 1 base from V and 0 bases from J, the junction contained 18 bases not matched to a gene. CDR1 and CDR2 from the germline V gene are SGHVS and FNYEAQ. CDR3 region: CASSLVNMGTAVPISGANVLTF. The CDR3 nucleotides read TGTGCCAGCAGCTTAGTTAACATGGGGACAGCCGTCCCCATCTCTGGGGCCAACGTCCTGACTTTC.

J is TRBJ2-1 and V is TRBV4-3; 13 bases align to TRBD2. V was pared by 0 bases and J by 2 bases, with 7 bases of the junction left unmatched. There are 19 residues in the CDR3. Germline V lookup: CDR1 LGHNA, CDR2 YSLEER. CDR3 nucleotides: TGCGCCAGCAGCCAAGATGGACTAGCGGGAGTTGGGGCCTACAATGAGCAGTTCTTC. The encoded protein is CASSQDGLAGVGAYNEQFF.

The chain uses TRBV7-8 and TRBJ2-2; 9 bases match TRBD2. V shed 0 bases, J shed 4 bases, and the junction held 0 bases outside the gene matches. CDR3 size: 15 residues. The germline CDR1 and CDR2 sequences are SGHVS and FQNEAQ. The CDR3 region has the DNA TGTGCCAGCAGCTTAGCACTAGCGGGCACCGGGGAGCTGTTTTTT. It translates to CASSLALAGTGELFF.

The chain combines TRBV2 with TRBJ1-1, with 7 bases matching TRBD1. The CDR3 extends over 14 amino acids. Germline assignment: CDR1 SNHLY and CDR2 FYNNEI. The J segment lost 4 bases and the V segment lost 6 bases, leaving 8 bases of the junction unmatched. In DNA, the CDR3 is TGTGCCAGCAGCCTTTACAGGGGTGGCACTGAAGCTTTCTTT. Its protein product is CASSLYRGGTEAFF.